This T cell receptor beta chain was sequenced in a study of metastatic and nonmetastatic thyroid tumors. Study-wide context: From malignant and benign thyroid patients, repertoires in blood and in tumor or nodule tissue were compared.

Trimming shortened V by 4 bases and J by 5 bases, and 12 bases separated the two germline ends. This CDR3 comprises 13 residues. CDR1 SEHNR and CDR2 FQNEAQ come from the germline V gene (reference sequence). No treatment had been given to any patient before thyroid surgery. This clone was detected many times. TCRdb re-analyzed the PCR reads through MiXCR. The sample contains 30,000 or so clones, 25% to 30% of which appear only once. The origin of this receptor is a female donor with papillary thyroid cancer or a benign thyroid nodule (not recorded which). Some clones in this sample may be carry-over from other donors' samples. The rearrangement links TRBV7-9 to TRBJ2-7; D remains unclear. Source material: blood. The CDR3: CASSSQDTHEQYF. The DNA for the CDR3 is TGTGCCAGCAGCTCCCAAGACACTCACGAGCAGTACTTC.